A single sample is the source of the 19 T cell receptor beta chains below, sequenced in a study of CD8+ T cells in alopecia areata. This sample's treatment: oral pan-JAK inhibitor, 5-10 mg twice daily. RNA extraction was followed by reverse transcription into cDNA, which acted as the sequencing template. Only in-frame clones appear in the TCRdb table, and some are missing; sequencing was by immunoSEQ multiplex PCR. The table shows 200,000 to 250,000 clones, with about 58% occurring only once. The starting material was CD4+ T cells sorted from blood, obtained at week 4, from a patient treated with tofacitinib. These receptors were obtained from a human donor with alopecia areata.

The chain has TRBV30 and TRBJ1-1; 7 nucleotides match TRBD1. The CDR3 extends over 16 amino acids. Per the germline V gene, CDR1 is GTSNPN and CDR2 is SVGIG (reference sequence). The V and J ends lost 2 bases and 0 bases, in that order; junction bases with no gene match: 9. This CDR3 is CAWSPRRTGLNTEAFF. CDR3 nucleotides: TGTGCCTGGAGTCCCCGCAGGACAGGACTGAACACTGAAGCTTTCTTT. Full variable domain (remainder filled in from reference TRBV30 and TRBJ1-1): SQTIHQWPATLVQPVGSPLSLECTVEGTSNPNLYWYRQAAGRGLQLLFYSVGIGQISSEVPQNLSASRPQDRQFILSSKKLLLSDSGFYLCAWSPRRTGLNTEAFFGQGTRLTVV.

This rearrangement joins TRBV2 to TRBJ2-2, with 10 bases matching TRBD1. The CDR3 consists of 17 residues. Trimming cost V 3 bases and J 4 bases; bases outside gene matches: 8. Germline V gene data show CDR1 as SNHLY and CDR2 as FYNNEI. The chain's CDR3 is CASSDLTGQGFTGELFF. The CDR3 DNA sequence: TGTGCCAGCAGTGACTTGACGGGACAGGGGTTCACCGGGGAGCTGTTTTTT.

The V and J genes are TRBV7-3 and TRBJ2-3, with D hard to call. The ends were cut back, 2 bases at V and 6 bases at J, with 9 bases in the middle. The CDR3 spans 13 residues. Per germline, CDR1 SGHTA and CDR2 FQGTGA. CDR3 nucleotide sequence: TGTGCCAGCAGCTTATGGGCATTGGATACGCAGTATTTT. Its protein is CASSLWALDTQYF.

The rearrangement uses TRBV7-2 and TRBJ1-2, with a tentative D call TRBD1 (6 bases). Germline CDR1 is SGHTA and CDR2 is FQGNSA. The ends were cut back, 1 base at V and 0 bases at J, with 12 bases in the middle. This CDR3 region has 16 residues. The CDR3 nucleotides are TGTGCCAGCAGCTTAGAATTTGGGACACCTAACTATGGCTACACCTTC. Amino acid sequence: CASSLEFGTPNYGYTF.

The rearrangement links TRBV2 to TRBJ2-5; 11 bases agree with TRBD1. J was trimmed by 4 bases and V by 4 bases; bases with no gene match: 5. The CDR3 has 15 amino acids. Germline CDR1 is SNHLY and CDR2 is FYNNEI. Here the CDR3 DNA reads TGTGCCAGCAGTGGGACAGGGGGCATTCGAGAGACCCAGTACTTC. Translation: CASSGTGGIRETQYF.

This clone was seen only a few times. J is TRBJ1-1 and V is TRBV2; D is ambiguous. The CDR3 has 14 residues. V lost 6 bases to trimming and J lost 0 bases, with 11 bases between them. CDR1 is SNHLY and CDR2 is FYNNEI in the germline V gene. The DNA of the CDR3 is TGTGCCAGCAGAGCCGCGAGTCTGAACACTGAAGCTTTCTTT. It encodes CASRAASLNTEAFF.

A single count supports this clone. The J gene is TRBJ1-2, the V gene TRBV6-5; D not certain. The CDR3 is 13 residues long. The germline V gene encodes CDR1 MNHEY and CDR2 SVGAGI. The V and J ends lost 6 bases and 8 bases respectively, with 16 bases between them. In DNA, the CDR3 is TGTGCCAGCAGCCCAGGATCCCTAGGGGGCTACACCTTC. As protein: CASSPGSLGGYTF.

This sequence joins TRBV2 and TRBJ2-7, with D unclear. The CDR3 is made up of 12 amino acids. V was cut by 7 bases and J by 1 base, with 8 bases left in between. CDR1 SNHLY and CDR2 FYNNEI come from the germline V gene. CDR3 DNA sequence: TGTGCCAGCAAGTTAACGTCCTACGAGCAGTACTTC. Its translation: CASKLTSYEQYF.

This clone was counted only a few times. V is TRBV27 and J is TRBJ2-3; D may be TRBD2 (5 bases). V was clipped by 7 bases and J by 3 bases, with 8 bases between them. Germline CDR1 is MNHEY and CDR2 is SMNVEV (reference sequence). CDR3 length: 12 amino acids. The chain's CDR3 is CASTPGTDTQYF. CDR3 sequence (DNA): TGTGCCAGCACCCCGGGGACAGATACGCAGTATTTT.

The chain recombines TRBV29-1 with TRBJ2-2, with 13 bases lining up with TRBD2. Germline V CDR1 and CDR2: SQVTM, ANQGSEA. This CDR3 region has 13 residues. The V segment lost 5 bases and the J segment 11 bases; nucleotides outside the gene matches: 5. The CDR3 nucleotides are TGCAGCGTTACTAGCGGGGGGGCGCAAGAGCTGTTTTTT. The encoded protein is CSVTSGGAQELFF.

The chain recombines TRBV30 with TRBJ1-1, with 10 bases aligning to TRBD1. This CDR3 is 14 amino acids long. Looked up from germline, CDR1 is GTSNPN and CDR2 is SVGIG (reference sequence). V trimming: 5 bases; J trimming: 4 bases; junction bases outside the gene matches: 7. The chain's CDR3 is CAWRDRGFSTEAFF. CDR3 DNA: TGTGCCTGGCGGGACAGGGGTTTTAGCACTGAAGCTTTCTTT.

For this clone: Other DNA sequences in this sample translate to the same CDR3. The V and J genes are TRBV29-1 and TRBJ1-2; 8 nucleotides agree with TRBD1. The CDR3 has 14 amino acids. J lost 1 base, V lost 4 bases, and 5 bases had no gene match. CDR1 is SQVTM, CDR2 ANQGSEA, per germline. This chain's CDR3 is CSVADRGSNYGYTF. The CDR3 nucleotides are TGCAGCGTTGCCGACAGGGGAAGTAACTATGGCTACACCTTC.

This clone was counted many times. For the CDR3, the DNA is TGTGCCACCAGCAGAGGAAGGGGGCTGAACTATGGCTACACCTTC. Its protein product is CATSRGRGLNYGYTF. The chain has TRBV15 and TRBJ1-2; TRBD1 matches at 7 bases. With 1 base clipped from V and 2 bases from J, the junction kept 4 bases outside the gene matches. Germline CDR1 is LNHNV and CDR2 is YYDKDF (reference sequence). The CDR3 contains 15 residues.

This clone has a handful of counts. The chain combines TRBV7-2 with TRBJ1-6; TRBD1 is a possible D gene (5 bases). The germline CDR1 and CDR2 sequences are SGHTA and FQGNSA. The CDR3 has 14 residues. V was cut by 1 base and J by 9 bases, with 10 bases left in between. The CDR3 reads CASSLGGDASPLHF. The CDR3 coding sequence is TGTGCCAGCAGCTTAGGGGGGGACGCTTCACCCCTCCACTTT.

This clone was seen only a few times. CDR3 DNA sequence: TGTGCCTGGCAAGACAGGGTTGGCAATCAGCCCCAGCATTTT. Translating it yields CAWQDRVGNQPQHF. The chain combines TRBV30 with TRBJ1-5; 7 bases align to TRBD1. The CDR3 consists of 14 residues. V dropped 5 bases and J dropped 2; count of bases not matched to a gene: 6. Germline-derived CDR1 and CDR2 are GTSNPN and SVGIG (reference sequence).

The rearrangement links TRBV11-1 to TRBJ2-7; the match to TRBD1 covers 10 bases. Germline V gives CDR1 SGHAT, CDR2 FQDESV (reference sequence). The CDR3 has 14 amino acids. J was trimmed by 3 bases and V by 5 bases; bases with no gene match: 4. The CDR3 DNA is TGTGCCAGCAGCACCGGGACAGGGGTCTACGAGCAGTACTTC. It yields the protein CASSTGTGVYEQYF. Based on the CDR3 plus reference TRBV11-1 and TRBJ2-7, the full variable domain is EAEVAQSPRYKITEKSQAVAFWCDPISGHATLYWYRQILGQGPELLVQFQDESVVDDSQLPKDRFSAERLKGVDSTLKIQPAELGDSAMYLCASSTGTGVYEQYFGPGTRLTVT.

The chain links TRBV7-9 to TRBJ1-2; no clear D. Germline loops: CDR1 SEHNR, CDR2 FQNEAQ (reference sequence). V was pared by 5 bases and J by 3 bases, with 10 bases between. CDR3 length equals 13 residues. CDR3 nucleotides: TGTGCCAGCAGCCCGGGGTCGGACTATGGCTACACCTTC. Encoded protein: CASSPGSDYGYTF.

There are a few counts of this clone. The J gene is TRBJ2-7, the V gene TRBV30; TRBD1 is a possible D gene (6 bases). The CDR3 runs to 13 residues. Germline CDR1 reads GTSNPN; CDR2 reads SVGIG (reference sequence). V was clipped by 2 bases and J by 7 bases, with 15 bases between them. CDR3 in amino acids: CAWSTSGAGEQYF. The CDR3, as DNA: TGTGCCTGGAGTACGTCAGGGGCAGGTGAGCAGTACTTC.

This chain uses TRBV5-1 with TRBJ2-1; 8 nucleotides line up with TRBD1. The CDR3 length is 13 residues. CDR1 is SGHRS and CDR2 is YFSETQ in the germline V gene. The V and J ends lost 0 bases and 9 bases, in that order; junction bases with no gene match: 2. Here the CDR3 reads CASSLETGVEQFF. In DNA, the CDR3 is TGCGCCAGCAGCTTGGAGACAGGGGTTGAGCAGTTCTTC.